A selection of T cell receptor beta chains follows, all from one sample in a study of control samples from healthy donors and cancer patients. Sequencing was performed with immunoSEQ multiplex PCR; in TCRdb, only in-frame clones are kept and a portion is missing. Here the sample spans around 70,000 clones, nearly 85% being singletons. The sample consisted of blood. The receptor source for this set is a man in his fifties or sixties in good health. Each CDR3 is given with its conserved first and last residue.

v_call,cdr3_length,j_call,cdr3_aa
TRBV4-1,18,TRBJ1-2,CASSQLTPRRVWDYGYTF
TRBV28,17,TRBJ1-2,CASTSDRKSSQGFGYTF
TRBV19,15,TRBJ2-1,CASSPGTSGINEQFF
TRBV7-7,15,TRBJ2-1,CASSPRTVSYNEQFF
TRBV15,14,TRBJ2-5,CATSSQGGRETQYF
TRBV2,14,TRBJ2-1,CASSEQPQAPEQFF
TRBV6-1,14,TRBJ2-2,CASSEAGAPGELFF
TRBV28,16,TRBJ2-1,CASSLPPGQGRNEQFF
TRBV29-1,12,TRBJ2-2,CSVVAGPGELFF
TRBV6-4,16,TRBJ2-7,CASRRHRGHDSYEQYF
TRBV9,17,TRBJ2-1,CASSVGLAGGPYNEQFF
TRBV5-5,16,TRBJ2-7,CASSPAWGGNSYEQYF
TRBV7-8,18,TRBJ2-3,CASSPPYRLAGGQDTQYF
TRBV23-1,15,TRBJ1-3,CASSPAHSGGNTIYF
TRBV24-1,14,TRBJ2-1,CATSTNRQAIEQFF
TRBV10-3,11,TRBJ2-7,CAISVQAEQYF
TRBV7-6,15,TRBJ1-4,CASSPRTGSYEKLFF
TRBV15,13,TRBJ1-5,CATSVRDRQPQHF
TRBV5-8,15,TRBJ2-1,CASSSEDSSYNEQFF
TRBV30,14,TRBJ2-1,CAWNPTRTNHEQFF
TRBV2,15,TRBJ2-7,CASRFRLAGSYEQYF
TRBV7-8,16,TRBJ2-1,CASSLAASGIYNEQFF
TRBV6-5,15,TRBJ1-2,CASSLASQNIYGYTF
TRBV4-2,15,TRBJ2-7,CASSQLGQDGYEQYF
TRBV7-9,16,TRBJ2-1,CASSPATSLAYNEQFF
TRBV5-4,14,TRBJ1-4,CASSLAGNGEKLFF
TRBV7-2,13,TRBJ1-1,CASSRAGISEAFF
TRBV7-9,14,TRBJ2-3,CASSWTSGADTQYF
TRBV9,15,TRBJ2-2,CASSVAPDRTGELFF
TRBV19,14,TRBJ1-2,CASSLGQGAYGYTF
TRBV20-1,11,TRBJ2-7,CSALAAYEQYF
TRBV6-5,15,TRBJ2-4,CASSPTGLAKNIQYF